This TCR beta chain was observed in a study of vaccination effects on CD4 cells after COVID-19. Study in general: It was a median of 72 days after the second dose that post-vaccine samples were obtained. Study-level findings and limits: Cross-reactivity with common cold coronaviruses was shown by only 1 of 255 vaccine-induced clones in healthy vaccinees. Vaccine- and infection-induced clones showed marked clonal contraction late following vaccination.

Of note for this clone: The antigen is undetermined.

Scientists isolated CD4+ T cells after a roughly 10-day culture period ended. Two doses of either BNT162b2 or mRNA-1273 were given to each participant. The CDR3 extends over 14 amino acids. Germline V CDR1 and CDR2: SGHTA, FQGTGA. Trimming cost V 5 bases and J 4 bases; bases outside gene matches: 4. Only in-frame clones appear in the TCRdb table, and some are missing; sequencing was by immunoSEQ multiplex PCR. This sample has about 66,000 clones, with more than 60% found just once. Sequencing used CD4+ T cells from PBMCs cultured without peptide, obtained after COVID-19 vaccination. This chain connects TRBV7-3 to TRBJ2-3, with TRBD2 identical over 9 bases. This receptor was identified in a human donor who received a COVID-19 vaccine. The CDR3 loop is CASSQGLAADTQYF. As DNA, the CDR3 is TGTGCCAGCAGCCAGGGACTAGCTGCAGATACGCAGTATTTT.